This entry lists 29 T cell receptor beta chains sequenced from one sample in a study of blood T cells in healthy people across ages. Next came a second PCR, run for roughly 6 to 11 cycles, which used a sample-barcoded 5' primer along with a J-beta primer mix. Each CDR3 protein is one row after TCRdb ran MiXCR on the 5' RACE reads. The repertoire holds nearly 1 million distinct CDR3 sequences, about 53% seen once, with 20% to 25% in the top ten. Sequencing input: blood. The receptors originated from a woman in her sixties in good health.

J is TRBJ1-6 and V is TRBV12-3 or TRBV12-4, with TRBD1 identical over 8 bases. J was trimmed by 16 bases and V by 5 bases; bases with no gene match: 10. The CDR3 contains 13 residues. The chain's CDR3 is CASSKSRDRPLHF. The CDR3 nucleotides read TGTGCCAGCAGTAAGTCACGGGACAGGCCACTCCACTTT.

This clonotype was seen repeatedly, ten times or more. This chain uses TRBV25-1 with TRBJ1-5; D gene unclear. Trimming stripped 5 bases from V and 7 bases from J, with 18 bases between. This CDR3 is 15 amino acids long. Germline V CDR1 and CDR2: MGHDK, SYGVNS. The CDR3 sequence is CASSLSGQIGQPQHF. The CDR3 bases are TGTGCCAGCAGTTTAAGCGGTCAAATAGGGCAGCCCCAGCATTTT.

The chain has TRBV20-1 and TRBJ2-1; no clear D. In germline, CDR1 is DFQATT, CDR2 SNEGSKA (reference sequence). The CDR3 totals 14 residues. V lost 6 bases to trimming and J lost 5 bases, with 17 bases between them. The CDR3 DNA follows: TGCAGTGCGGTACTCCCCCCTAAAAACAATGAGCAGTTCTTC. Amino acid sequence: CSAVLPPKNNEQFF.

This clonotype is a singleton in its sample. The chain joins TRBV10-3 to TRBJ2-5, with 8 bases aligning to TRBD2. Per germline, CDR1 ENHRY and CDR2 SYGVKD. The ends lost 10 bases at V and 1 base at J; junction bases unmatched: 2. The CDR3 is 12 amino acids. CDR3 in amino acids: CATGTSQETQYF. CDR3 nucleotides: TGTGCCACCGGGACTAGCCAAGAGACCCAGTACTTC.

The rearrangement uses TRBV20-1 and TRBJ1-5; a weak D match, TRBD1 (5 bases). Looked up from germline, CDR1 is DFQATT and CDR2 is SNEGSKA (reference sequence). This CDR3 region has 15 residues. The ends were cut back, 1 base at V and 1 base at J, with 11 bases in the middle. The CDR3 here is CSARVGPGSNQPQHF. In DNA, the CDR3 is TGCAGTGCTAGAGTGGGGCCCGGGAGCAATCAGCCCCAGCATTTT.

This chain joins TRBV12-3 or TRBV12-4 and TRBJ2-1; 9 nucleotides match TRBD2. V lost 10 bases to trimming and J lost 7 bases; unmatched junction nucleotides: 8. This CDR3 has 13 amino acids. The CDR3 loop reads CANSSGRWNEQFF. The DNA for the CDR3 is TGTGCCAACAGCAGCGGGAGGTGGAATGAGCAGTTCTTC.

This rearrangement joins TRBV4-2 to TRBJ1-4; D uncertain. Germline V gene sequence: CDR1 LGHNA, CDR2 YNFKEQ. The V and J ends lost 1 base and 0 bases respectively, with 15 bases between them. The CDR3 length is 18 residues. CDR3 residues: CASSQVLWDGATNEKLFF. CDR3 nucleotides: TGTGCCAGCAGCCAAGTATTATGGGATGGGGCAACTAATGAAAAACTGTTTTTT.

This clonotype was counted only a few times. The J gene is TRBJ1-2, the V gene TRBV11-2; D is unresolved. The CDR3 has 13 amino acids. The germline gives CDR1 SGHAT, CDR2 FQNNGV. Trimming pared 5 bases from V and 8 bases from J, leaving 15 bases between. CDR3 region: CASSPDPSGGYTF. The CDR3 bases are TGTGCCAGCAGCCCGGACCCCTCGGGGGGCTACACCTTC.

A few counts support this clonotype. This rearrangement joins TRBV4-1 to TRBJ2-1; D possibly corresponds to TRBD1 (5 bases). CDR1 is MGHRA, CDR2 YSYEKL, per germline. This CDR3 has 15 amino acids. The germline V and J ends were trimmed by 4 bases and 6 bases, with 16 bases remaining between them. CDR3 bases: TGCGCCAGCAGCCCGAAAACCTTCCAGGGCAATGAGCAGTTCTTC. It yields the protein CASSPKTFQGNEQFF.

The chain combines TRBV10-3 with TRBJ2-1; 9 bases agree with TRBD1. V lost 7 bases and J lost 8; bases outside the gene matches: 9. CDR3 size: 14 residues. The V gene's germline CDR1 is ENHRY and CDR2 SYGVKD. The CDR3 DNA sequence: TGTGCCATCACCCCGGGACAGGGAATTGATGAGCAGTTCTTC. It specifies CAITPGQGIDEQFF.

This chain's CDR3 is CSVGHGGGIDEQFF. CDR3 DNA sequence: TGCAGCGTGGGACACGGGGGGGGGATTGATGAGCAGTTCTTC. The chain carries TRBV29-1 and TRBJ2-1; the match to TRBD2 covers 8 bases. The CDR3 loop spans 14 amino acids. The V gene's germline CDR1 is SQVTM and CDR2 ANQGSEA. V was clipped by 6 bases and J by 8 bases; unmatched bases: 12.

The J gene is TRBJ2-7, the V gene TRBV5-6; D may correspond to TRBD1 or TRBD2 (5 bases each). The V gene lost 3 bases and the J gene lost 6 bases, with 16 bases spanning the gap. The CDR3 has 14 amino acids. Per the germline V gene, CDR1 is SGHDT and CDR2 is YYEEEE. The CDR3 bases are TGTGCCAGCAGCTCCATCTCCAGGGACCCCGAGCAGTACTTC. This sequence encodes CASSSISRDPEQYF.

The V and J genes are TRBV4-1 and TRBJ1-1, with D possibly being TRBD1 (5 bases). Germline loops: CDR1 MGHRA, CDR2 YSYEKL. V was clipped by 4 bases and J by 5 bases, with 11 bases between them. The CDR3 totals 13 residues. The CDR3 DNA follows: TGCGCCAGCAGCCCCGGGACCGGGACTGAAGCTTTCTTT. Protein product: CASSPGTGTEAFF.

V and J are TRBV18 and TRBJ2-2; D might be TRBD1 (5 bases). The CDR3 contains 14 residues. Trimming stripped 6 bases from V and 7 bases from J, with 15 bases between. Germline lookup yields CDR1 KGHSH and CDR2 LQKENI. CDR3 in amino acids: CASSRAGKDGELFF. The CDR3 coding sequence is TGTGCCAGCTCTCGGGCAGGGAAGGACGGGGAGCTGTTTTTT.

This clonotype was counted at least ten times. This chain joins TRBV2 and TRBJ1-1; D call uncertain. The germline V and J ends were trimmed by 1 base and 1 base, with 7 bases remaining between them. Germline V gives CDR1 SNHLY, CDR2 FYNNEI. The CDR3 runs to 14 residues. The CDR3 is CASSEVAGNTEAFF. The CDR3 bases are TGTGCCAGCAGTGAAGTGGCGGGGAACACTGAAGCTTTCTTT. Based on the CDR3 plus reference TRBV2 and TRBJ1-1, the full variable domain is EPEVTQTPSHQVTQMGQEVILRCVPISNHLYFYWYRQILGQKVEFLVSFYNNEISEKSEIFDDQFSVERPDGSNFTLKIRSTKLEDSAMYFCASSEVAGNTEAFFGQGTRLTVV.

This clonotype appeared a single time. This chain connects TRBV18 to TRBJ2-3; no reliable D call. The V end was cut by 6 bases, the J end by 3 bases, with 13 bases between. This CDR3 comprises 14 residues. Germline CDR1 is KGHSH and CDR2 is LQKENI. The DNA of the CDR3 is TGTGCCAGCTCCCCATCCCGGCATACAGATACGCAGTATTTT. It specifies CASSPSRHTDTQYF.

This clonotype was observed a handful of times. The chain's CDR3 is CASTTGQQTSNYGYTF. The DNA of the CDR3 is TGTGCCAGCACGACAGGCCAGCAGACCTCTAACTATGGCTACACCTTC. J is TRBJ1-2 and V is TRBV12-3 or TRBV12-4, with D maybe TRBD1 (6 bases). The V end lost 7 bases, the J end lost 0 bases, and 18 bases lay between the germline ends. CDR3 length: 16 residues.

The chain combines TRBV9 with TRBJ2-7, with no clear D. The J call is doubtful: the DNA matches TRBJ2-5 better. CDR1 and CDR2 (germline): SGDLS, YYNGEE. The CDR3 covers 15 residues. This chain's CDR3 is CASSVDRTIYGTQYF. CDR3 DNA: TGTGCCAGCAGCGTAGATAGGACCATCTATGGGACCCAGTACTTC.

This clonotype has just one count. A much bigger clone sits one base away, suggesting this may be a read error. The chain has TRBV12-3 or TRBV12-4 and TRBJ2-3, with D perhaps TRBD1 (5 bases). Trimming left V 6 bases short and J 1 base short, with 8 bases between. This CDR3 is built from 13 residues. The CDR3 is CASSKTGTDTQYF. The CDR3 DNA is TGTGCCAGCAGCAAGACAGGCACAGATACGCAGTATTTT.

The chain links TRBV11-1 to TRBJ2-3, with no clear D. Trimming took 4 bases from V and 0 from J, leaving 11 bases between them. The CDR3 loop spans 15 amino acids. Germline V gene data show CDR1 as SGHAT and CDR2 as FQDESV (reference sequence). As DNA, the CDR3 is TGTGCCAGCAGCTATTTAGACTCTAGCACAGATACGCAGTATTTT. Its protein product is CASSYLDSSTDTQYF.

The genes are TRBV18 and TRBJ1-2; no clear D gene. This CDR3 spans 12 amino acids. Trimming pared 3 bases from V and 5 bases from J, leaving 7 bases between. CDR1 and CDR2 from the germline V gene are KGHSH and LQKENI. CDR3 sequence: CASSPYIYGYTF. CDR3 DNA: TGTGCCAGCTCACCCTACATATATGGCTACACCTTC.

The chain recombines TRBV9 with TRBJ2-1; 7 bases fit TRBD2. This CDR3 region has 14 residues. Germline values: CDR1 SGDLS, CDR2 YYNGEE. The V and J ends lost 6 bases and 7 bases, in that order; junction bases with no gene match: 10. The CDR3 DNA follows: TGTGCCAGCACTGAGGGGAGGGCCCCGAATGAGCAGTTCTTC. Its translation is CASTEGRAPNEQFF.

V and J are TRBV24-1 and TRBJ2-7; D remains unclear. Trimming shortened V by 2 bases and J by 3 bases, and 1 base separated the two germline ends. The CDR3 has 11 residues. Germline CDR1 is KGHDR and CDR2 is SFDVKD. The CDR3 reads CATSDYYEQYF. The CDR3 nucleotides read TGTGCCACCAGTGATTACTACGAGCAGTACTTC.

CDR3 bases: TGTGCCAGCAGCTTTACCGGGACAGGGGGCCGAACTGAAGCTTTCTTT. Translation gives CASSFTGTGGRTEAFF. The chain links TRBV7-8 to TRBJ1-1; 12 bases map to TRBD1. CDR1 is SGHVS, CDR2 FQNEAQ, per germline. J lost 5 bases, V lost 3 bases, and 7 bases had no gene match. The CDR3 spans 16 residues.

This clonotype was counted only a few times. The chain is built from TRBV2 and TRBJ2-5, with D maybe TRBD2 (6 bases). CDR1 is SNHLY, CDR2 FYNNEI, per germline. This CDR3 is built from 13 residues. V was cut by 3 bases and J by 5 bases, with 10 bases left in between. The DNA for the CDR3 is TGTGCCAGCAGTGAGGCAGGGAGGGAGACCCAGTACTTC. It specifies CASSEAGRETQYF.

The rearrangement links TRBV20-1 to TRBJ2-7; D uncertain. The ends were cut back, 0 bases at V and 2 bases at J, with 11 bases in the middle. The CDR3 contains 14 residues. CDR1 and CDR2 from the germline V gene are DFQATT and SNEGSKA (reference sequence). As DNA, the CDR3 is TGCAGTGCTAGAGATCTTGGACGCACCTACGAGCAGTACTTC. This encodes CSARDLGRTYEQYF.

CDR3 protein: CASSLSGRAGNGQYF. The DNA of the CDR3 is TGCGCCAGCAGCTTGAGCGGGAGGGCCGGTAATGGGCAGTACTTC. This chain uses TRBV5-1 with TRBJ2-5; TRBD2 agrees at 10 bases. Germline loops: CDR1 SGHRS, CDR2 YFSETQ. This CDR3 is 15 amino acids long. Trimming removed 1 base from V and 11 bases from J; junction bases left unmatched: 11. Complete variable domain (other parts from reference TRBV5-1 and TRBJ2-5): KAGVTQTPRYLIKTRGQQVTLSCSPISGHRSVSWYQQTPGQGLQFLFEYFSETQRNKGNFPGRFSGRQFSNSRSEMNVSTLELGDSALYLCASSLSGRAGNGQYFGPGTRLLVL.

This clonotype has a handful of counts. This chain links TRBV27 with TRBJ2-1; the match to TRBD2 covers 7 bases. Per germline, CDR1 MNHEY and CDR2 SMNVEV (reference sequence). The CDR3 totals 15 residues. V dropped 6 bases and J dropped 6; count of bases not matched to a gene: 11. This chain's CDR3 is CASSLEGVAGNEQFF. The CDR3 DNA reads as TGTGCCAGCAGCCTCGAGGGAGTAGCGGGCAATGAGCAGTTCTTC.

This sequence joins TRBV6-6 and TRBJ2-1; TRBD2 matches 8 bases. Germline CDR1 MNHNY, CDR2 SVGAGI (reference sequence). Trimming removed 7 bases from V and 6 bases from J; junction bases left unmatched: 14. This CDR3 is built from 16 residues. CDR3 sequence (DNA): TGTGCCAGCACCCAGAGGAAAGCGGGAGTGGGCAATGAGCAGTTCTTC. This codes for CASTQRKAGVGNEQFF.